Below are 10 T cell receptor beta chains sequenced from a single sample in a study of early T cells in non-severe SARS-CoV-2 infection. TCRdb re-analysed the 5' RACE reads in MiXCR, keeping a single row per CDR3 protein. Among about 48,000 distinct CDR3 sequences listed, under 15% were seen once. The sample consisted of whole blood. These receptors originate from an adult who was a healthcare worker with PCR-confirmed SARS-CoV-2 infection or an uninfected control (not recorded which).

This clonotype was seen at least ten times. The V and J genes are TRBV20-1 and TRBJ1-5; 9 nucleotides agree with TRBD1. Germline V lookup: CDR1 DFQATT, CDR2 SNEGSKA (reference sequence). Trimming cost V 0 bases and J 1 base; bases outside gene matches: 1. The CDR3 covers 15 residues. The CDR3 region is CSARETGGSNQPQHF. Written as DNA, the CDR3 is TGCAGTGCTAGAGAGACAGGGGGGAGCAATCAGCCCCAGCATTTT.

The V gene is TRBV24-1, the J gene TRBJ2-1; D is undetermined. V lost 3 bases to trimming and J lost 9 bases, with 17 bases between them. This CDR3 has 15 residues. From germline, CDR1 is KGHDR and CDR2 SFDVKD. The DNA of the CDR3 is TGTGCCACCAGTGATACTCGTGGAAGGGTTCCTGAGCAGTTCTTC. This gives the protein CATSDTRGRVPEQFF.

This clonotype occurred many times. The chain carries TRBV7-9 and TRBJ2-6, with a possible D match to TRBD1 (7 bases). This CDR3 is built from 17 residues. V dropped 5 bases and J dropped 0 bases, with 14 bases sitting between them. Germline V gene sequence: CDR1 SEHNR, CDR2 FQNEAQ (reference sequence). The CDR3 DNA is TGTGCCAGCAGCGGGGGGACAGCAAGCTCTGGGGCCAACGTCCTGACTTTC. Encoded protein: CASSGGTASSGANVLTF.

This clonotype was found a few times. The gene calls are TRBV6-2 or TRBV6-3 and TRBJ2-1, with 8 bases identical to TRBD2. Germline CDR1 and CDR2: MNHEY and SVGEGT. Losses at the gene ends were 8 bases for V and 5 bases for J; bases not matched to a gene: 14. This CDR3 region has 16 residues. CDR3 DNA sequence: TGTGCCAGCTGCTTGGGGCGGGAGGTAGGGGACAATGAGCAGTTCTTC. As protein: CASCLGREVGDNEQFF.

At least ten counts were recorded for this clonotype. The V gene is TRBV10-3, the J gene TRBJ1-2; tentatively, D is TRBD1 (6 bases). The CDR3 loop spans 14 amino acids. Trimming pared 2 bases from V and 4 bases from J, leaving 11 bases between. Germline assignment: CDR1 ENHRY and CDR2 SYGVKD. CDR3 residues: CAISEMGAGYGYTF. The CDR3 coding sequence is TGTGCCATCAGTGAGATGGGGGCCGGCTATGGCTACACCTTC.

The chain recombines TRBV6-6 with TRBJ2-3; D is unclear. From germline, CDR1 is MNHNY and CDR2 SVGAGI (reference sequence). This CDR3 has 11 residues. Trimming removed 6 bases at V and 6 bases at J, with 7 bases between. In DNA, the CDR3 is TGTGCCAGCAGGACAACGGATACGCAGTATTTT. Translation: CASRTTDTQYF.

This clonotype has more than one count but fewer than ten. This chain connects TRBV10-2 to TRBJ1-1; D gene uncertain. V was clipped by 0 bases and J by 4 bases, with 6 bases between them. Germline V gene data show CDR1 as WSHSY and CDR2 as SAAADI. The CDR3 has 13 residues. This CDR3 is CASSESMGTEAFF. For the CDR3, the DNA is TGCGCCAGCAGTGAGTCGATGGGCACTGAAGCTTTCTTT.

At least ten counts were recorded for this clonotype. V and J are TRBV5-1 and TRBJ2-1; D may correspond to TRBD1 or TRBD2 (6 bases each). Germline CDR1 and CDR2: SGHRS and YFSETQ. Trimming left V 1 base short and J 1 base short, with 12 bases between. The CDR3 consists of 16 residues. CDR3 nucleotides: TGCGCCAGCAGCTTGATGGTAGGGGGGTCCTACAATGAGCAGTTCTTC. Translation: CASSLMVGGSYNEQFF.

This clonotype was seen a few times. CDR3 DNA: TGCAGCGCCAGTGGTTTTAGTGAGCAGTTCTTC. Translation gives CSASGFSEQFF. The genes are TRBV29-1 and TRBJ2-1; D unresolved. With 7 bases removed from V and 9 bases from J, the gap between germline ends came to 13 bases. Germline CDR1 is SQVTM and CDR2 is ANQGSEA. There are 11 residues in the CDR3.

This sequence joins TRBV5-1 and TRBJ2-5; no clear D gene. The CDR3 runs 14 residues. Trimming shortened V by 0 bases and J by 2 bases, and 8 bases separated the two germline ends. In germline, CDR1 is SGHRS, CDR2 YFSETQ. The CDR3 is CASSLVAAQETQYF. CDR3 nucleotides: TGCGCCAGCAGCTTGGTAGCAGCTCAAGAGACCCAGTACTTC.